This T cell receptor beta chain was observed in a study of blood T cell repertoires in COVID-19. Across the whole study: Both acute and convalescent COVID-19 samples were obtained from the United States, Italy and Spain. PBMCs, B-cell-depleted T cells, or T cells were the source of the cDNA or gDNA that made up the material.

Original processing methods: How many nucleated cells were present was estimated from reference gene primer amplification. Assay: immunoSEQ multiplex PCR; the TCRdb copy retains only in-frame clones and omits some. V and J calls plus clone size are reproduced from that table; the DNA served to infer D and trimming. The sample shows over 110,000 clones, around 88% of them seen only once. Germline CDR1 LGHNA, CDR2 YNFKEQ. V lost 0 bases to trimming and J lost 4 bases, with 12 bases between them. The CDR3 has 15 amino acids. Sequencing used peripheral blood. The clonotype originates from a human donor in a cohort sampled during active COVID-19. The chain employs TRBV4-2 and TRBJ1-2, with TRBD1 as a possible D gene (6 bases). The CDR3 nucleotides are TGTGCCAGCAGCCAAGATGGGGGCCTTGGCTATGGCTACACCTTC. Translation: CASSQDGGLGYGYTF.